The 25 T cell receptor beta chains reported below all come from one sample, sequenced in a study of T cell changes during pregnancy in multiple sclerosis. Method: immunoSEQ multiplex PCR; TCRdb's copy keeps in-frame clones and lacks some. The sample lists fewer than 130,000 clones, approximately 89% occurring once. Sequenced here: peripheral blood, sampled after pregnancy. Receptors were obtained from a female donor with multiple sclerosis, enrolled in a pregnancy study.

The chain employs TRBV4-1 and TRBJ2-7, with 10 bases fitting TRBD2. The CDR3 extends over 15 amino acids. The trim removed 1 base at V and 3 bases at J, leaving 3 bases unmatched. Germline-derived CDR1 and CDR2 are MGHRA and YSYEKL. DNA for the CDR3: TGCGCCAGCAGCCAAGGGGAGCGGGGGGGCTACGAGCAGTACTTC. It specifies CASSQGERGGYEQYF.

This chain uses TRBV9 with TRBJ2-3, with D maybe TRBD2 (6 bases). CDR1 and CDR2 from the germline V gene are SGDLS and YYNGEE. Trimming removed 3 bases from V and 2 bases from J, with 10 bases in between. The CDR3 has 14 residues. CDR3 in DNA: TGTGCCAGCAGCGGTAGCGGTCCCACAGATACGCAGTATTTT. It encodes CASSGSGPTDTQYF.

This chain links TRBV6-6 with TRBJ1-1; D gene ambiguous. Trimming stripped 6 bases from V and 3 bases from J, with 14 bases between. This CDR3 contains 14 residues. CDR1 and CDR2 (germline): MNHNY, SVGAGI (reference sequence). The CDR3 DNA follows: TGTGCCAGCAGGGCACGAGGGTCGTACACTGAAGCTTTCTTT. Encoded protein: CASRARGSYTEAFF.

The chain has TRBV5-1 and TRBJ2-2; D is perhaps TRBD1 (6 bases). The germline V gene encodes CDR1 SGHRS and CDR2 YFSETQ. The CDR3 covers 15 residues. The V and J ends lost 1 base and 2 bases respectively, with 9 bases between them. CDR3 bases: TGCGCCAGCAGCTTGCCGGGACAAAACACCGGGGAGCTGTTTTTT. This sequence encodes CASSLPGQNTGELFF. The full variable domain, completed using reference TRBV5-1 and TRBJ2-2, is KAGVTQTPRYLIKTRGQQVTLSCSPISGHRSVSWYQQTPGQGLQFLFEYFSETQRNKGNFPGRFSGRQFSNSRSEMNVSTLELGDSALYLCASSLPGQNTGELFFGEGSRLTVL.

V and J are TRBV27 and TRBJ2-1; D is undetermined. From germline, CDR1 is MNHEY and CDR2 SMNVEV (reference sequence). The CDR3 covers 12 residues. The ends were cut back, 4 bases at V and 3 bases at J, with 4 bases in the middle. The CDR3 DNA sequence: TGTGCCAGCAGTTCAATCTACAATGAGCAGTTCTTC. It specifies CASSSIYNEQFF.

This chain joins TRBV19 and TRBJ1-5; D is uncertain. CDR1 is LNHDA and CDR2 is SQIVND in the germline V gene (reference sequence). The V end lost 4 bases, the J end lost 6 bases, and 7 bases lay between the germline ends. The CDR3 totals 12 residues. The CDR3 here is CASSRRSQPQHF. The CDR3 coding sequence is TGTGCCAGTAGTAGGAGAAGTCAGCCCCAGCATTTT.

This clone was seen a single time. J is TRBJ2-6 and V is TRBV5-4; 7 bases map to TRBD1. CDR1 SGHNT and CDR2 YYREEE come from the germline V gene (reference sequence). This CDR3 has 16 residues. V lost 5 bases to trimming and J lost 2 bases; unmatched junction nucleotides: 7. The chain's CDR3 is CASRWGQYAGANVLTF. The CDR3 coding sequence is TGTGCCAGCAGATGGGGACAGTATGCTGGGGCCAACGTCCTGACTTTC.

This CDR3 is CASSEGGTSPGELFF. DNA for the CDR3: TGTGCCAGCAGTGAGGGAGGCACATCCCCCGGGGAGCTGTTTTTT. The J gene is TRBJ2-2, the V gene TRBV2, with TRBD2 as a possible D gene (6 bases). This CDR3 is 15 amino acids long. Between the trimmed V and J ends, which lost 3 bases and 6 bases, there was a span of 14 bases. CDR1 SNHLY and CDR2 FYNNEI come from the germline V gene. Combining the CDR3 with reference TRBV2 and TRBJ2-2 gives the whole variable domain EPEVTQTPSHQVTQMGQEVILRCVPISNHLYFYWYRQILGQKVEFLVSFYNNEISEKSEIFDDQFSVERPDGSNFTLKIRSTKLEDSAMYFCASSEGGTSPGELFFGEGSRLTVL.

The V and J genes are TRBV18 and TRBJ2-5, with TRBD2 as a possible D gene (5 bases). The CDR3 extends over 15 amino acids. Trimming left V 3 bases short and J 0 bases short, with 11 bases between. CDR1 is KGHSH, CDR2 LQKENI, per germline. This chain's CDR3 is CASSPATGYQETQYF. The CDR3 DNA reads as TGTGCCAGCTCACCGGCGACGGGGTACCAAGAGACCCAGTACTTC.

The CDR3 sequence: CASNHGRAQPQHF. DNA for the CDR3: TGTGCCAGCAATCACGGGAGGGCACAGCCCCAGCATTTT. The gene calls are TRBV2 and TRBJ1-5; the D is unclear. Trimming left V 7 bases short and J 7 bases short, with 14 bases between. This CDR3 has 13 amino acids. Germline V lookup: CDR1 SNHLY, CDR2 FYNNEI.

The chain recombines TRBV4-1 with TRBJ1-3; TRBD1 agrees at 8 bases. The germline gives CDR1 MGHRA, CDR2 YSYEKL. Trimming at V came to 2 bases and at J to 10 bases, leaving 7 bases not matched to a gene. This CDR3 has 14 amino acids. The CDR3, as DNA: TGCGCCAGCAGCCAACCAGGGGGCACGCGGACCATATATTTT. It specifies CASSQPGGTRTIYF.

The gene calls are TRBV7-8 and TRBJ2-1; perhaps TRBD2 as D (6 bases). The germline V gene encodes CDR1 SGHVS and CDR2 FQNEAQ. Trimming pared 1 base from V and 10 bases from J, leaving 17 bases between. The CDR3 sequence is 15 residues long. CDR3 sequence reads: CASSLVRTTSREQFF. The CDR3, as DNA: TGTGCCAGCAGCTTAGTCCGGACTACCAGCCGGGAGCAGTTCTTC.

The chain has TRBV7-2 and TRBJ2-7, with D unresolved. Germline CDR1 is SGHTA and CDR2 is FQGNSA. Trimming cost V 4 bases and J 0 bases, with 10 bases left between them. The CDR3 totals 14 residues. The DNA for the CDR3 is TGTGCCAGCAGCTCCCTGATCTACTCCTACGAGCAGTACTTC. This codes for CASSSLIYSYEQYF.

The chain uses TRBV5-4 and TRBJ2-1, with 11 positions matching TRBD1. The CDR3 has 16 residues. V lost 5 bases to trimming and J lost 7 bases; unmatched junction nucleotides: 11. The germline CDR1 and CDR2 sequences are SGHNT and YYREEE (reference sequence). This CDR3 reads CASSPQDRGHLNEQFF. In DNA form, the CDR3 reads TGTGCCAGCAGTCCCCAGGACAGGGGGCATTTGAATGAGCAGTTCTTC.

In regard to this clone: The junction departs from the called germline gene at one end, perhaps through a read error. This chain links TRBV7-7 with TRBJ2-1, with TRBD2 matching over 13 bases. This CDR3 comprises 15 residues. Germline V gene lookup returns CDR1 SSHAT and CDR2 FNYEAQ (reference sequence). CDR3 loop: CASSLTSGGADEQFF. As DNA, the CDR3 is TGTGCTAGCAGCCTTACTAGCGGGGGGGCCGATGAGCAGTTCTTC.

The V gene is TRBV5-5, the J gene TRBJ1-2; D gene ambiguous. Germline V CDR1 and CDR2: SGHKS, YYEKEE (reference sequence). This CDR3 spans 14 amino acids. Trimming took 3 bases from V and 1 from J, leaving 10 bases between them. DNA for the CDR3: TGTGCCAGCAGCTCGCCCTCAGTTAACTATGGCTACACCTTC. This gives the protein CASSSPSVNYGYTF. Based on the CDR3 plus reference TRBV5-5 and TRBJ1-2, the full variable domain is DAGVTQSPTHLIKTRGQQVTLRCSPISGHKSVSWYQQVLGQGPQFIFQYYEKEERGRGNFPDRFSARQFPNYSSELNVNALLLGDSALYLCASSSPSVNYGYTFGSGTRLTVV.

The chain is built from TRBV14 and TRBJ2-3; D remains unclear. The germline gives CDR1 SGHDN, CDR2 FVKESK. V was pared by 4 bases and J by 3 bases, with 23 bases between. The CDR3 sequence is 18 residues long. The CDR3 spells CASSPGFVGFSSTDTQYF. The CDR3, as DNA: TGTGCCAGCAGCCCCGGGTTTGTCGGCTTCAGTTCAACAGATACGCAGTATTTT. Drawing the rest from reference TRBV14 and TRBJ2-3, the complete variable domain is EAGVTQFPSHSVIEKGQTVTLRCDPISGHDNLYWYRRVMGKEIKFLLHFVKESKQDESGMPNNRFLAERTGGTYSTLKVQPAELEDSGVYFCASSPGFVGFSSTDTQYFGPGTRLTVL.

This chain links TRBV5-5 with TRBJ2-7; D is ambiguous. V shed 4 bases and J shed 1 base, with 3 bases lying between them. CDR3 length equals 11 residues. Germline CDR1 reads SGHKS; CDR2 reads YYEKEE (reference sequence). The CDR3 sequence is CASSPSYEQYF. The CDR3 DNA reads TGTGCCAGCAGCCCGTCCTACGAGCAGTACTTC. Together with reference TRBV5-5 and TRBJ2-7, the CDR3 gives the full variable domain: DAGVTQSPTHLIKTRGQQVTLRCSPISGHKSVSWYQQVLGQGPQFIFQYYEKEERGRGNFPDRFSARQFPNYSSELNVNALLLGDSALYLCASSPSYEQYFGPGTRLTVT.

The chain couples TRBV9 to TRBJ2-5; possibly TRBD1 for D (7 bases). V lost 2 bases and J 0 bases, leaving 14 bases between the germline ends. The CDR3 consists of 16 residues. Germline V gives CDR1 SGDLS, CDR2 YYNGEE. The CDR3 loop reads CASSVGGGQYQETQYF. Written as DNA, the CDR3 is TGTGCCAGCAGCGTTGGAGGGGGACAGTACCAAGAGACCCAGTACTTC.

The chain combines TRBV12-2 with TRBJ2-2; the table's D gene call, TRBD2, was not cross checked with the DNA. TRBV12-2 is a pseudogene segment. The CDR3 covers 19 residues. CDR3: CASRLERTSGKMGTGELFF. DNA of the CDR3: TGTGCAAGTCGCCTAGAGAGGACTAGCGGGAAAATGGGGACCGGGGAGCTGTTTTTT.

V usage is TRBV5-1 and J usage is TRBJ2-1; no clear D gene. V lost 0 bases, J lost 5 bases, and 6 bases lay in between. The CDR3 runs 13 residues. Germline assignment: CDR1 SGHRS and CDR2 YFSETQ. The CDR3 loop reads CASSLGADNEQFF. As DNA, the CDR3 is TGCGCCAGCAGCTTGGGGGCCGACAATGAGCAGTTCTTC.

The chain carries TRBV23-1 and TRBJ1-3; D gene unclear. TRBV23-1 is flagged as an ORF with uncertain function. The CDR3 covers 16 residues. V was clipped by 6 bases and J by 0 bases, with 15 bases between them. CDR3 amino acids: CASRTGNSSSGNTIYF. As DNA, the CDR3 is TGCGCCAGCAGAACCGGGAACTCCAGCTCTGGAAACACCATATATTTT.

The CDR3 DNA reads TGTGCCAGCACCACAGGAATTCGACAAGCTTTCTTT. It is translated as CASTTGIRQAFF. The chain joins TRBV7-8 to TRBJ1-1; D possibly corresponds to TRBD1 (5 bases). Germline loops: CDR1 SGHVS, CDR2 FQNEAQ. CDR3 length equals 12 residues. V was pared by 7 bases and J by 9 bases, with 15 bases between.

The V gene is TRBV29-1, the J gene TRBJ2-3; D may be TRBD1 (6 bases). The CDR3 runs to 15 residues. Germline V gene data show CDR1 as SQVTM and CDR2 as ANQGSEA. Trimming stripped 0 bases from V and 4 bases from J, with 14 bases between. The CDR3 nucleotides are TGCAGCGTTGAAGAGACAGGCAGTGGCGCAGATACGCAGTATTTT. This sequence encodes CSVEETGSGADTQYF.

The chain links TRBV7-9 to TRBJ1-2; D gene ambiguous. Trimming removed 4 bases at V and 4 bases at J, with 22 bases between. The V gene's germline CDR1 is SEHNR and CDR2 FQNEAQ (reference sequence). This CDR3 is built from 17 residues. The CDR3 DNA is TGTGCCAGCAGCTCTCCTAATTGGGAGCTTGGTCCCTATGGCTACACCTTC. It specifies CASSSPNWELGPYGYTF.